The clone carrying this T cell receptor (beta chain) was seen more than once but under ten times. Its antigen is unidentified. The entry originates in a study of T-cell reconstitution after alpha-beta-depleted transplantation in children. The study, taken as a whole, reports: The origin of alpha-beta T cells about two months after transplant was reportedly several hundred expanded graft clones. Day-60 TCRbeta diversity that was high in some patients was derived from surviving recipient T cells and thymic progenitors. When one year had passed after transplant, most T-cell counts and diversity came from newly produced T cells.

Molecular barcoding with unique molecular identifiers was used for the TCRbeta library. Each CDR3 protein gets one entry after TCRdb re-called the PCR reads with MiXCR. Counted here are about 600,000 distinct CDR3 sequences, approximately 22% occurring once; the ten biggest clones make up 11% to 15%. This CDR3 comprises 15 residues. Unmatched junction bases numbered 7, after V lost 3 bases and J lost 1 base. CDR1 and CDR2 (germline): DFQATT, SNEGSKA (reference sequence). The genes are TRBV20-1 and TRBJ2-3; the match to TRBD1 covers 7 bases. This TCR came from a boy in the first two years of life who had a stem cell transplant for acute myeloid leukemia, so the T cells may come from the graft donor. Sequencing used PBMCs, mostly from graft donor cells, obtained 360 days after TCRalphabeta/CD19-depleted stem cell transplant. CDR3 bases: TGCAGTGCTAGGGATACAGGGGCCGGCACAGATACGCAGTATTTT. Its protein product is CSARDTGAGTDTQYF.